This record looks at one TCR beta chain sequence and its context. This entry comes from a study of blood T cell repertoires in COVID-19. Study background: Samples representing acute and convalescent COVID-19 were sourced from the United States, Italy and Spain.

The repertoire was sequenced with immunoSEQ multiplex PCR; TCRdb's copy has only in-frame clones and lacks some. In the table there are 35,000 to 50,000 clones, 91% of which are singletons. Germline lookup yields CDR1 ENHRY and CDR2 SYGVKD. The CDR3 is 17 residues long. V trimming: 0 bases; J trimming: 7 bases; junction bases outside the gene matches: 9. Sequenced input: peripheral blood. The sequence came from a man aged 50-59 years with active COVID-19. The V gene is TRBV10-3, the J gene TRBJ1-4; 9 bases are shared with TRBD1. CDR3 amino acids: CAISESSGQGFFEKLFF. The CDR3 bases are TGTGCCATCAGTGAGTCTTCGGGACAGGGTTTTTTTGAAAAACTGTTTTTT.